Following are 27 T cell receptor beta chains from one sample sequenced in a study of T cell responses to AZD1222 COVID-19 vaccine. Assay: immunoSEQ multiplex PCR; the TCRdb copy retains only in-frame clones and omits some. Of over 150,000 clones in the sample, roughly 87% are singletons; the top ten hold around 3%. The source material was peripheral blood, sampled on day 0 of AZD1222 vaccination. The receptor set was obtained from an adult in good health.

The chain is built from TRBV6-1 and TRBJ1-1; D remains unclear. With 4 bases removed from V and 1 base from J, the gap between germline ends came to 22 bases. CDR3 size: 18 residues. From germline, CDR1 is MNHNS and CDR2 SASEGT. CDR3 DNA: TGTGCCAGCAGTGGGCCTAATAGGGCACAAAGTAGGAACACTGAAGCTTTCTTT. Translation gives CASSGPNRAQSRNTEAFF.

The V and J genes are TRBV20-1 and TRBJ1-2, with no clear D. With 6 bases removed from V and 7 bases from J, the gap between germline ends came to 6 bases. CDR3 length equals 9 residues. Germline CDR1 is DFQATT and CDR2 is SNEGSKA (reference sequence). CDR3 protein: CSAPSGYTF. Here the CDR3 DNA reads TGCAGTGCCCCCTCTGGCTACACCTTC.

The chain employs TRBV3-1 (or the pseudogene TRBV3-2) and TRBJ1-3; the match to TRBD1 covers 8 bases. Germline assignment: CDR1 LGHDT and CDR2 YNNKEL (reference sequence). Trimming cost V 4 bases and J 3 bases; bases outside gene matches: 5. The CDR3 covers 15 residues. CDR3 bases: TGTGCCAGCAGCCTCGCCAGGGGGCTTGGAAACACCATATATTTT. Its translation: CASSLARGLGNTIYF.

This chain joins TRBV5-1 and TRBJ2-3; 7 nucleotides match TRBD2. The germline CDR1 and CDR2 sequences are SGHRS and YFSETQ. This CDR3 is built from 16 residues. V shed 0 bases and J 0 bases; nucleotides not matched to a gene: 4. CDR3 DNA: TGCGCCAGCAGCTTGGGGGCGGGAGTAAGCACAGATACGCAGTATTTT. This codes for CASSLGAGVSTDTQYF. Full variable domain (remainder filled in from reference TRBV5-1 and TRBJ2-3): KAGVTQTPRYLIKTRGQQVTLSCSPISGHRSVSWYQQTPGQGLQFLFEYFSETQRNKGNFPGRFSGRQFSNSRSEMNVSTLELGDSALYLCASSLGAGVSTDTQYFGPGTRLTVL.

The chain carries TRBV3-1 (or the pseudogene TRBV3-2) and TRBJ1-2, with unresolved D. This CDR3 region has 15 residues. The V end lost 2 bases, the J end lost 7 bases, and 17 bases lay between the germline ends. Germline CDR1 and CDR2: LGHDT and YNNKEL (reference sequence). The CDR3 here is CASSQTHTRNFGYTF. The CDR3, as DNA: TGTGCCAGCAGCCAAACGCACACCAGAAATTTTGGCTACACCTTC.

The chain links TRBV19 to TRBJ2-1; D not resolved. Per the germline V gene, CDR1 is LNHDA and CDR2 is SQIVND (reference sequence). The CDR3 totals 15 residues. Trimming left V 7 bases short and J 3 bases short, with 16 bases between. As DNA, the CDR3 is TGTGCCAGTACCCCCGGCTCGCCCGGCTACAATGAGCAGTTCTTC. Its protein product is CASTPGSPGYNEQFF.

This chain links TRBV5-6 with TRBJ1-1; D not certain. From germline, CDR1 is SGHDT and CDR2 YYEEEE. V lost 6 bases to trimming and J lost 9 bases, with 18 bases between them. The CDR3 sequence is 13 residues long. The CDR3 loop is CASTFGNSVKAFF. The CDR3 nucleotides read TGTGCCAGCACCTTCGGGAACAGCGTCAAAGCTTTCTTT.

This chain connects TRBV4-2 to TRBJ1-3; TRBD1 is a possible D gene (5 bases). The CDR3 has 14 residues. Trimming removed 1 base at V and 2 bases at J, with 6 bases between. Germline lookup yields CDR1 LGHNA and CDR2 YNFKEQ. DNA for the CDR3: TGTGCCAGCAGCCAAGCAGGGACTGGAAACACCATATATTTT. It encodes CASSQAGTGNTIYF.

CDR3 sequence (DNA): TGTGCCAGCAGTTCCCCGACTAGCCGTTCCTACAATGAGCAGTTCTTC. Its protein is CASSSPTSRSYNEQFF. The genes are TRBV28 and TRBJ2-1; 7 bases map to TRBD2. Germline V gene sequence: CDR1 MDHEN, CDR2 SYDVKM. With V trimmed by 4 bases and J by 1 base, 7 bases remained unmatched. CDR3 length: 16 residues.

CDR3 DNA: TGTGCCAGCTCACCTACCGGGACAGGTTATGCAACTAATGAAAAACTGTTTTTT. Translation: CASSPTGTGYATNEKLFF. This chain uses TRBV18 with TRBJ1-4; 8 bases are shared with TRBD1. CDR1 is KGHSH, CDR2 LQKENI, per germline. V was pared by 3 bases and J by 0 bases, with 9 bases of the junction left unmatched. The CDR3 sequence is 18 residues long.

The J gene is TRBJ1-2, the V gene TRBV19, with D unclear. Germline CDR1 reads LNHDA; CDR2 reads SQIVND (reference sequence). V lost 0 bases and J lost 2, with 7 bases in between. This CDR3 region has 14 residues. The CDR3 loop is CASSIDPSNYGYTF. The DNA of the CDR3 is TGTGCCAGTAGTATAGATCCCAGCAACTATGGCTACACCTTC. Drawing the rest from reference TRBV19 and TRBJ1-2, the complete variable domain is DGGITQSPKYLFRKEGQNVTLSCEQNLNHDAMYWYRQDPGQGLRLIYYSQIVNDFQKGDIAEGYSVSREKKESFPLTVTSAQKNPTAFYLCASSIDPSNYGYTFGSGTRLTVV.

The chain uses TRBV7-8 and TRBJ1-4; D gene ambiguous. Trimming shortened V by 5 bases and J by 7 bases, and 17 bases separated the two germline ends. This CDR3 has 15 amino acids. CDR1 and CDR2 (germline): SGHVS, FQNEAQ. The CDR3 here is CASSHGLLGVEKLFF. In DNA form, the CDR3 reads TGTGCCAGCAGCCACGGACTCCTAGGCGTTGAAAAACTGTTTTTT.

The J gene is TRBJ2-1, the V gene TRBV11-2, with 9 nucleotides matching TRBD2. The CDR3 runs 15 residues. Germline loops: CDR1 SGHAT, CDR2 FQNNGV. The trim removed 3 bases at V and 9 bases at J, leaving 9 bases unmatched. In DNA form, the CDR3 reads TGTGCCAGCAGCTTCGCGGGGGGGCCCATGGGTGAGCAGTTCTTC. Translation gives CASSFAGGPMGEQFF. Using reference TRBV11-2 and TRBJ2-1 for the parts outside the CDR3, the full variable domain is EAGVAQSPRYKIIEKRQSVAFWCNPISGHATLYWYQQILGQGPKLLIQFQNNGVVDDSQLPKDRFSAERLKGVDSTLKIQPAKLEDSAVYLCASSFAGGPMGEQFFGPGTRLTVL.

The J gene is TRBJ2-7, the V gene TRBV2; D ambiguous. V lost 0 bases, J lost 2 bases, and 11 bases lay in between. This CDR3 has 15 residues. Germline lookup yields CDR1 SNHLY and CDR2 FYNNEI. The CDR3: CASSEARVPPYEQYF. The CDR3 bases are TGTGCCAGCAGTGAAGCAAGGGTACCCCCCTACGAGCAGTACTTC.

The chain is built from TRBV3-1 (or the pseudogene TRBV3-2) and TRBJ1-2; 9 bases fit TRBD1. Trimming took 3 bases from V and 7 from J; bases not matched to a gene: 12. The length of the CDR3 is 16 residues. The germline CDR1 and CDR2 sequences are LGHDT and YNNKEL (reference sequence). The CDR3 sequence: CASSHRTTGGRGGYTF. CDR3 bases: TGTGCCAGCAGCCATCGTACGACAGGGGGAAGGGGTGGCTACACCTTC.

This chain connects TRBV5-4 to TRBJ2-1; 12 bases map to TRBD2. Germline CDR1 reads SGHNT; CDR2 reads YYREEE (reference sequence). V lost 3 bases and J lost 5; bases outside the gene matches: 3. The CDR3 totals 15 residues. In DNA, the CDR3 is TGTGCCAGCAGCTCGCTAGCGGGAGGGGACAATGAGCAGTTCTTC. It translates to CASSSLAGGDNEQFF.

The sample holds one count of this clone. The chain joins TRBV6-4 to TRBJ1-6; D gene unclear. CDR3 length equals 13 residues. Trimming pared 5 bases from V and 7 bases from J, leaving 9 bases between. Looked up from germline, CDR1 is MRHNA and CDR2 is SNTAGT. The CDR3 nucleotides are TGTGCCAGCAGTAGGGAACGCAATTCACCCCTCCACTTT. It yields the protein CASSRERNSPLHF.

V is TRBV11-2 and J is TRBJ1-1, with D hard to call. Deletions cut 2 bases from V and 0 bases from J, with 7 bases between. Germline assignment: CDR1 SGHAT and CDR2 FQNNGV. The CDR3 is made up of 14 amino acids. The CDR3 here is CASSLLVLNTEAFF. CDR3 DNA: TGTGCCAGCAGCTTATTGGTCCTGAACACTGAAGCTTTCTTT.

The gene calls are TRBV6-5 and TRBJ2-1; D remains ambiguous. Germline V lookup: CDR1 MNHEY, CDR2 SVGAGI. The CDR3 spans 14 residues. V dropped 0 bases and J dropped 4 bases, with 7 bases sitting between them. The CDR3: CASSYSRVYNEQFF. The DNA of the CDR3 is TGTGCCAGCAGTTACTCCCGAGTATACAATGAGCAGTTCTTC.

This CDR3 is CSVVLGTGELFF. The CDR3 DNA reads TGCAGCGTTGTGTTAGGGACCGGGGAGCTGTTTTTT. The chain joins TRBV29-1 to TRBJ2-2; D call uncertain. Germline V gene lookup returns CDR1 SQVTM and CDR2 ANQGSEA. Trimming left V 4 bases short and J 5 bases short, with 8 bases between. This CDR3 has 12 amino acids.

The V call is TRBV7-9, the J call TRBJ2-7, with D tentatively TRBD1 (6 bases). V gave up 5 bases and J gave up 2 bases, with 16 bases separating them. Germline V gene lookup returns CDR1 SEHNR and CDR2 FQNEAQ (reference sequence). CDR3 size: 15 residues. CDR3 nucleotides: TGTGCCAGCAGCCCCCTTAGGACAGTAACCTACGAGCAGTACTTC. Translation gives CASSPLRTVTYEQYF.

The chain has TRBV6-1 and TRBJ1-2; 8 bases agree with TRBD1. Germline V gene sequence: CDR1 MNHNS, CDR2 SASEGT. The V gene end was trimmed by 3 bases and the J gene end by 4 bases; junction bases not matched to a gene: 7. The CDR3 is made up of 15 amino acids. The CDR3 DNA reads TGTGCCAGCAGTGATCGACAGGGGCAGGGCTATGGCTACACCTTC. It specifies CASSDRQGQGYGYTF.

The chain uses TRBV9 and TRBJ1-2; maybe TRBD1 (5 bases). Germline CDR1 reads SGDLS; CDR2 reads YYNGEE. The V and J ends lost 1 base and 1 base respectively, with 17 bases between them. The CDR3 runs to 17 residues. The CDR3 DNA sequence: TGTGCCAGCAGCGTATCTGGGGGGGGAGAATTTAACTATGGCTACACCTTC. Amino acids: CASSVSGGGEFNYGYTF.

The genes are TRBV5-1 and TRBJ1-1, with TRBD1 matching 7 bases. The length of the CDR3 is 15 residues. V lost 4 bases, J lost 4 bases, and 10 bases stayed unmatched. Looked up from germline, CDR1 is SGHRS and CDR2 is YFSETQ. CDR3 sequence reads: CASSQQGVGGTEAFF. The CDR3 DNA is TGCGCCAGCAGCCAGCAGGGGGTTGGGGGCACTGAAGCTTTCTTT.

The V gene is TRBV6-6, the J gene TRBJ1-5; 10 bases align to TRBD1. This CDR3 comprises 17 residues. Trimming cost V 5 bases and J 0 bases; bases outside gene matches: 7. Germline values: CDR1 MNHNY, CDR2 SVGAGI (reference sequence). The CDR3 coding sequence is TGTGCCAGCAGTCGGGACAGGGGACGTTTTAGCAATCAGCCCCAGCATTTT. Translation: CASSRDRGRFSNQPQHF.

This rearrangement joins TRBV5-8 to TRBJ2-5; the match to TRBD2 covers 14 bases. The J segment lost 5 bases and the V segment lost 2 bases, leaving 8 bases of the junction unmatched. Germline V CDR1 and CDR2: SGHTS, YDEGEE. The CDR3 loop spans 17 amino acids. The CDR3 region is CASSFGLAGGLSETQYF. Here the CDR3 DNA reads TGTGCCAGCAGCTTCGGACTAGCGGGAGGCCTGAGTGAGACCCAGTACTTC.

The genes are TRBV10-3 and TRBJ1-6; no clear D gene. Trimming cost V 6 bases and J 6 bases, with 12 bases left between them. The length of the CDR3 is 14 residues. The germline V gene encodes CDR1 ENHRY and CDR2 SYGVKD. The CDR3 DNA follows: TGTGCCATCAGGGGGTTAGCTTCTAATTCACCCCTCCACTTT. This gives the protein CAIRGLASNSPLHF.